Listed below are T cell receptor beta chains from one sample, sequenced in a study of long-term antiretroviral therapy in people with HIV. Produced via immunoSEQ multiplex PCR; TCRdb's table is partial and in-frame only. The sample has around 30,000 clones; roughly 88% are singletons. Sequencing was performed on unsorted PBMCs, taken 3 years after starting antiretroviral therapy. The source of these receptors is a man aged 35 to 55 with HIV. The CDR3 runs from the conserved cysteine through the conserved F or W. A D gene is named only where the DNA matches it firmly. Expanded clones are given a class, and other clones once, few, many or no size at all.

v_gene: TRBV5-8; j_gene: TRBJ1-5; abundance: NA; d_gene: TRBD1; CDR3nt: TGTGCCAGCATCTTCCCGGGACAGGGTCGTCAGCCCCAGCATTTT; CDR3aa: CASIFPGQGRQPQHF
v_gene: TRBV19; j_gene: TRBJ1-1; abundance: NA; d_gene: TRBD1; CDR3nt: TGTGCCAGTAGTCCTATCGACAGGGCCCCTGAAGCTTTCTTT; CDR3aa: CASSPIDRAPEAFF
v_gene: TRBV27; j_gene: TRBJ1-2; abundance: NA; d_gene: TRBD1; CDR3nt: TGTGCCAGCAGTTATAGTCCGGGACAGGGGGTTGCTGGCTACACCTTC; CDR3aa: CASSYSPGQGVAGYTF
v_gene: TRBV19; j_gene: TRBJ1-2; abundance: NA; d_gene: TRBD1; CDR3nt: TGTGCCAGTAGTCTGGGGACAGGGAATGGCTACACCTTC; CDR3aa: CASSLGTGNGYTF
v_gene: TRBV30; j_gene: TRBJ1-5; abundance: NA; d_gene: NA; CDR3nt: TGTGCCTGGAGTGACCGGGACGATCAGCCCCAGCATTTT; CDR3aa: CAWSDRDDQPQHF
v_gene: TRBV18; j_gene: TRBJ1-3; abundance: NA; d_gene: NA; CDR3nt: TGTGCCAGCTCACCACCGACAGACTCTGGAAACACCATATATTTT; CDR3aa: CASSPPTDSGNTIYF
v_gene: TRBV5-1; j_gene: TRBJ2-7; abundance: NA; d_gene: NA; CDR3nt: TGCGCCAGCAGCTCCACGGGGGCGTACGAGCAGTACTTC; CDR3aa: CASSSTGAYEQYF
v_gene: TRBV18; j_gene: TRBJ1-3; abundance: NA; d_gene: NA; CDR3nt: TGTGCCAGCTCACCGAGTTGGGGGGGGCCCTCTGGAAACACCATATATTTT; CDR3aa: CASSPSWGGPSGNTIYF
v_gene: TRBV7-3; j_gene: TRBJ2-6; abundance: NA; d_gene: NA; CDR3nt: TGTGCCAGCAGCCGTCTGGGGGCTGGGGCCAACGTCCTGACTTTC; CDR3aa: CASSRLGAGANVLTF
v_gene: TRBV5-4; j_gene: TRBJ1-1; abundance: once; d_gene: NA; CDR3nt: TGTGCCAGCAGTCTGGGACGGGGGAACACTGAAGCTTTCTTT; CDR3aa: CASSLGRGNTEAFF
v_gene: TRBV30; j_gene: TRBJ1-2; abundance: NA; d_gene: NA; CDR3nt: TGTGCCTGGAGCCCCGTCTCGACAGGTGGCTACACCTTC; CDR3aa: CAWSPVSTGGYTF
v_gene: TRBV11-2; j_gene: TRBJ2-2; abundance: NA; d_gene: NA; CDR3nt: TGTGCCAGCAGCTTAGGAATCACCGGGGAGCTGTTTTTT; CDR3aa: CASSLGITGELFF
v_gene: TRBV13; j_gene: TRBJ2-1; abundance: NA; d_gene: NA; CDR3nt: TGTGCCAGCAGCCCGCCCGACAATGAGCAGTTCTTC; CDR3aa: CASSPPDNEQFF
v_gene: TRBV4-1; j_gene: TRBJ2-5; abundance: NA; d_gene: TRBD2; CDR3nt: TGCGCCAGCAGCTTAAGCGGGGTAGCGGGAGATTCTATGGAGACCCAGTACTTC; CDR3aa: CASSLSGVAGDSMETQYF
v_gene: TRBV4-2; j_gene: TRBJ1-6; abundance: NA; d_gene: NA; CDR3nt: TGTGCCAGCAGCCAAGACCCCGATACAGTTTTCTCCTATAATTCACCCCTCCACTTT; CDR3aa: CASSQDPDTVFSYNSPLHF
v_gene: TRBV29-1; j_gene: TRBJ1-4; abundance: NA; d_gene: NA; CDR3nt: TGCAGCGTCACCCGGACGGAATCGGCTAATGAAAAACTGTTTTTT; CDR3aa: CSVTRTESANEKLFF
v_gene: TRBV6-1; j_gene: TRBJ2-1; abundance: NA; d_gene: TRBD2; CDR3nt: TGTGCCAGCAGTGACGCCACTAGCGGGAGTTGGGTCAATGAGCAGTTCTTC; CDR3aa: CASSDATSGSWVNEQFF
v_gene: TRBV7-8; j_gene: TRBJ2-6; abundance: NA; d_gene: TRBD1; CDR3nt: TGTGCCAGCCACACCGACAGGGGGGTGCCTGGGGCCAACGTCCTGACTTTC; CDR3aa: CASHTDRGVPGANVLTF
v_gene: TRBV13; j_gene: TRBJ2-7; abundance: NA; d_gene: NA; CDR3nt: TGTGCCAGCAGCTTAGGGCCCTTAGAGCAGTACTTC; CDR3aa: CASSLGPLEQYF
v_gene: TRBV6-5; j_gene: TRBJ2-7; abundance: NA; d_gene: TRBD1; CDR3nt: TGTGCCACCGCAGGGACAGGAGCCTACGAGCAGTACTTC; CDR3aa: CATAGTGAYEQYF
v_gene: TRBV30; j_gene: TRBJ2-7; abundance: NA; d_gene: TRBD2; CDR3nt: TGTGCCTGGAGTGTACGAATTGGGGAGGGAGCGGCCTACGAGCAGTACTTC; CDR3aa: CAWSVRIGEGAAYEQYF
v_gene: TRBV5-6; j_gene: TRBJ2-7; abundance: NA; d_gene: TRBD2; CDR3nt: TGTGCCAGCAAACCTAGCGGTACCTACGAGCAGTACTTC; CDR3aa: CASKPSGTYEQYF
v_gene: TRBV7-6; j_gene: TRBJ2-3; abundance: NA; d_gene: TRBD2; CDR3nt: TGTGCCAGCAGCTTAGGCAGTTTGGCTAGCGGGGGCCCGAGAACAGATACGCAGTATTTT; CDR3aa: CASSLGSLASGGPRTDTQYF
v_gene: TRBV4-2; j_gene: TRBJ2-1; abundance: NA; d_gene: TRBD1; CDR3nt: TGTGCCAGCAGCCAATCCGGGACAGGGATAAATGAGCAGTTCTTC; CDR3aa: CASSQSGTGINEQFF
v_gene: TRBV2; j_gene: TRBJ2-1; abundance: NA; d_gene: TRBD2; CDR3nt: TGTGCCAGCAGTGAACCCGGGAGGGCCTACAATGAGCAGTTCTTC; CDR3aa: CASSEPGRAYNEQFF
v_gene: TRBV14; j_gene: TRBJ1-2; abundance: NA; d_gene: NA; CDR3nt: TGTGCCAGCAGCCAAGGGCGGCACTATGGCTACACCTTC; CDR3aa: CASSQGRHYGYTF
v_gene: TRBV27; j_gene: TRBJ2-7; abundance: NA; d_gene: NA; CDR3nt: TGTGCCAGCAGCCACTCAGGAGTCTCCCCCACCTACGAGCAGTACTTC; CDR3aa: CASSHSGVSPTYEQYF
v_gene: TRBV19; j_gene: TRBJ1-1; abundance: NA; d_gene: NA; CDR3nt: TGTGCCAGTAGTATCTATTATCAGTCAGGTGGAACTGAAGCTTTCTTT; CDR3aa: CASSIYYQSGGTEAFF
v_gene: TRBV15; j_gene: TRBJ2-7; abundance: once; d_gene: TRBD1; CDR3nt: TGTGCCACCAGCAGAAGGGACAGCCCATCCTACGAGCAGTACTTC; CDR3aa: CATSRRDSPSYEQYF
v_gene: TRBV29-1; j_gene: TRBJ2-1; abundance: NA; d_gene: NA; CDR3nt: TGCAGCGTTGAAGACAGTTTTAGGTTCTTC; CDR3aa: CSVEDSFRFF
v_gene: TRBV5-1; j_gene: TRBJ1-4; abundance: NA; d_gene: TRBD1; CDR3nt: TGCGCCAGCAGCCCTCAGGGGGTTAATGAAAAACTGTTTTTT; CDR3aa: CASSPQGVNEKLFF
v_gene: TRBV16; j_gene: TRBJ1-3; abundance: NA; d_gene: NA; CDR3nt: TGTGCCAGCAGCCAATCGGCGCCCGTCGGAAACACCATATATTTT; CDR3aa: CASSQSAPVGNTIYF
v_gene: TRBV11-2; j_gene: TRBJ1-2; abundance: NA; d_gene: NA; CDR3nt: TGTGCCAGCAGCTTAGATCAGGGGAACTATGGCTACACCTTC; CDR3aa: CASSLDQGNYGYTF
v_gene: TRBV19; j_gene: TRBJ2-5; abundance: NA; d_gene: NA; CDR3nt: TGTGCCAGTAGTATAGGAAAAAGGGGGGAGACCCAGTACTTC; CDR3aa: CASSIGKRGETQYF
v_gene: TRBV30; j_gene: TRBJ1-5; abundance: NA; d_gene: NA; CDR3nt: TGTGCCTGGAGTAACTACAATCAGCCCCAGCATTTT; CDR3aa: CAWSNYNQPQHF
v_gene: TRBV19; j_gene: TRBJ2-2; abundance: NA; d_gene: NA; CDR3nt: TGTGCCAGTAGTGTCAGAGGGGTGGATCCCGGGTACACCGGGGAGCTGTTTTTT; CDR3aa: CASSVRGVDPGYTGELFF
v_gene: TRBV5-8; j_gene: TRBJ1-1; abundance: once; d_gene: TRBD1; CDR3nt: TGTGCCAGCAGCGATGGACAGGGAGGAACTGAAGCTTTCTTT; CDR3aa: CASSDGQGGTEAFF
v_gene: TRBV9; j_gene: TRBJ2-2; abundance: NA; d_gene: NA; CDR3nt: TGTGCCAGCAGCGCTAATATACACTTCACCGGGGAGCTGTTTTTT; CDR3aa: CASSANIHFTGELFF
v_gene: TRBV30; j_gene: TRBJ2-3; abundance: NA; d_gene: TRBD1; CDR3nt: TGTGCCGGTAATACAGGGGGTGGCACAGATACGCAGTATTTT; CDR3aa: CAGNTGGGTDTQYF
v_gene: TRBV27; j_gene: TRBJ2-1; abundance: NA; d_gene: NA; CDR3nt: TGTGCCAGCAGTTTACGGACCTATTACAATGAGCAGTTCTTC; CDR3aa: CASSLRTYYNEQFF
v_gene: TRBV14; j_gene: TRBJ2-3; abundance: NA; d_gene: TRBD2; CDR3nt: TGTGCCAGCAGCCAACAACTAGCGAGCACAGATACGCAGTATTTT; CDR3aa: CASSQQLASTDTQYF
v_gene: TRBV5-1; j_gene: TRBJ2-2; abundance: NA; d_gene: NA; CDR3nt: TGCGCCAGCAGCTTGGCAGGGGACTCCCTAAACGCGAACACCGGGGAGCTGTTTTTT; CDR3aa: CASSLAGDSLNANTGELFF
v_gene: TRBV7-3; j_gene: TRBJ2-7; abundance: NA; d_gene: TRBD1; CDR3nt: TGTGCCAGCAGCTTAGGACAGGGTGCCTACGAGCAGTACTTC; CDR3aa: CASSLGQGAYEQYF
v_gene: TRBV5-1; j_gene: TRBJ2-5; abundance: NA; d_gene: NA; CDR3nt: TGCGCCAGCAGCTCCGGACAGCTCCAGGGGCAAGAGACCCAGTACTTC; CDR3aa: CASSSGQLQGQETQYF
v_gene: TRBV2; j_gene: TRBJ1-2; abundance: NA; d_gene: NA; CDR3nt: TGTGCCAGCAGAAGGGACGGAAAATCTGGCGGCTACACCTTC; CDR3aa: CASRRDGKSGGYTF
v_gene: TRBV9; j_gene: TRBJ1-4; abundance: NA; d_gene: NA; CDR3nt: TGTGCCAGCAGCTTCTCACAATCAGGGGTGGATAATGAAAAACTGTTTTTT; CDR3aa: CASSFSQSGVDNEKLFF
v_gene: TRBV15; j_gene: TRBJ1-6; abundance: NA; d_gene: TRBD1; CDR3nt: TGTGCCACCAGCGGAGACAGGGGTAGTTCACCCCTCCACTTT; CDR3aa: CATSGDRGSSPLHF
v_gene: TRBV30; j_gene: TRBJ1-5; abundance: NA; d_gene: NA; CDR3nt: TGTGCCTGGAGTGTCACCGACGGCTCCCAGCCCCAGCATTTT; CDR3aa: CAWSVTDGSQPQHF
v_gene: TRBV14; j_gene: TRBJ1-2; abundance: NA; d_gene: NA; CDR3nt: TGTGCCAGCAGCCAAGAATATGCAGGGTTGAGAAACTATGGCTACACCTTC; CDR3aa: CASSQEYAGLRNYGYTF
v_gene: TRBV27; j_gene: TRBJ2-6; abundance: NA; d_gene: TRBD2; CDR3nt: TGTGCCAGCAGTTTAACCCCAGCGGGAGACTCTGGGGCCAACGTCCTGACTTTC; CDR3aa: CASSLTPAGDSGANVLTF
v_gene: TRBV25-1; j_gene: TRBJ2-1; abundance: NA; d_gene: NA; CDR3nt: TGTGCCAGCAGTGAATTCAGGGGACTTAAGTTCTTC; CDR3aa: CASSEFRGLKFF
v_gene: TRBV9; j_gene: TRBJ2-2; abundance: NA; d_gene: NA; CDR3nt: TGTGCCAGCAGCCCCGTGGTATATTCGTCCACCGGGGAGCTGTTTTTT; CDR3aa: CASSPVVYSSTGELFF
v_gene: TRBV4-1; j_gene: TRBJ1-5; abundance: few; d_gene: NA; CDR3nt: TGCGCCAGCAGCCAAAGGGACAGCAATCAGCCCCAGCATTTT; CDR3aa: CASSQRDSNQPQHF
v_gene: TRBV15; j_gene: TRBJ2-1; abundance: NA; d_gene: TRBD2; CDR3nt: TGTGCCACCAGCAGAGAGAGAGCGGGAGACACCTACAATGAGCAGTTCTTC; CDR3aa: CATSRERAGDTYNEQFF
v_gene: TRBV5-5; j_gene: TRBJ2-7; abundance: NA; d_gene: TRBD1; CDR3nt: TGTGCCAGCAGCCTGGGGGACAGGCCAGAGCAGTACTTC; CDR3aa: CASSLGDRPEQYF